This record covers a single TCR beta chain. The V gene's germline CDR1 is SGHVS and CDR2 FQNEAQ. V was trimmed by 5 bases and J by 8 bases, leaving 13 bases between them. This CDR3 has 14 residues. This PCR relied on a set of 60 Vbeta primers and 13 Jbeta primers. Data came from immunoSEQ multiplex PCR; TCRdb stores just in-frame clones and leaves some out. The table lists around 150,000 clones. This specimen belongs to a study of cytomegalovirus exposure and HLA in healthy donors. Sequenced sample: PBMCs. The sequence derives from an older woman in good health and CMV-seronegative. V is TRBV7-8 and J is TRBJ1-6; D is possibly TRBD1 (5 bases). The CDR3 nucleotides read TGTGCCAGCAGCCCGGGGGTCCGGGATTCACCCCTCCACTTT. This gives the protein CASSPGVRDSPLHF.